The rows below give T cell receptor beta chains drawn from one sample of a study of T cell responses to AZD1222 COVID-19 vaccine. The protocol was immunoSEQ multiplex PCR, while the TCRdb copy is restricted to in-frame clones and leaves out a portion. The profile shows about 140,000 clones, about nine tenths of them singletons. The sample consisted of peripheral blood, taken 28 days after the second AZD1222 dose. These receptors originate from an adult who received the AZD1222 COVID-19 vaccine. Both conserved end residues are part of each CDR3. D genes are given only for firm matches. Size tells how often a clone was seen (once, few, many) or the class of an expanded clone, and some rows leave it out.

>TRBV5-4|.|TRBJ1-2|.
TGTGCCAGCAGCCCTTCGGGGGTGTGGGGCTACACCTTC
CASSPSGVWGYTF
>TRBV5-1|.|TRBJ1-1|.
TGCGCCAGCAGCCTATGGGGGGACACTGAAGCTTTCTTT
CASSLWGDTEAFF
>TRBV7-3|.|TRBJ2-1|.
TGTGCCAGCAGCTTAAGCCCTACCAGTCGCGATGAGCAGTTCTTC
CASSLSPTSRDEQFF
>TRBV9|.|TRBJ2-5|.
TGTGCCAGCAGCCCAAGACTAGGCGAGACCCAGTACTTC
CASSPRLGETQYF
>TRBV11-2|.|TRBJ2-7|.
TGTGCCAGCAGCTTTCAGCTAGCGACGACCTACGAGCAGTACTTC
CASSFQLATTYEQYF
>TRBV2|.|TRBJ2-3|TRBD1
TGTGCCAGCAGTGGCGGGACAGGGGCGGCAGATACGCAGTATTTT
CASSGGTGAADTQYF
>TRBV5-8|.|TRBJ2-7|.
TGTGCCAGCAGCTTGGGCTCGCTATACGAGCAGTACTTC
CASSLGSLYEQYF
>TRBV20-1|.|TRBJ2-3|.
TGCAGGGGGGTGGCAGATACGCAGTATTTT
CRGVADTQYF
>TRBV30|.|TRBJ1-5|.
TGTGCCTGGAGCGTAGGGGTTCAGCCCCAGCATTTT
CAWSVGVQPQHF
>TRBV7-2|few|TRBJ1-1|TRBD1
TGTGCCAGCAGCCCTCGGACAGGGAGGGTCACTGAAGCTTTCTTT
CASSPRTGRVTEAFF
>TRBV5-4|.|TRBJ1-1|.
TGTGCCAGCAGCTTGGCCGGGCGGAGGACTGAAGCTTTCTTT
CASSLAGRRTEAFF
>TRBV7-9|.|TRBJ2-2|TRBD1
TGTGCCGCTCCCCCAAGCCGGGACAGGTACCACGGGGAGCTGTTTTTT
CAAPPSRDRYHGELFF
>TRBV6-2/TRBV6-3|.|TRBJ2-1|TRBD1
TGTGCCAGCAGCGACAGGGTGAATGAGCAGTTCTTC
CASSDRVNEQFF
>TRBV18|.|TRBJ2-2|TRBD1
TGTGCCAGCTCACTCACGTACAGGGGGCAGGACACCGGGGAGCTGTTTTTT
CASSLTYRGQDTGELFF
>TRBV6-5|.|TRBJ1-2|.
TGTGCCAGCAGTTACGTAGGGGCGGACCGTAACTATGGCTACACCTTC
CASSYVGADRNYGYTF
>TRBV7-3|.|TRBJ2-1|.
TGTGCCAGCAGCTTACTGCACGGGAGCTCCTACAATGAGCAGTTCTTC
CASSLLHGSSYNEQFF
>TRBV6-2/TRBV6-3|.|TRBJ2-5|TRBD2
TGTGCCAGCAGTTACTTTCGACTAGCGGTAACCGCCGGGGAGACCCAGTACTTC
CASSYFRLAVTAGETQYF
>TRBV10-3|once|TRBJ2-3|TRBD2
TGTGCCATCAGTGAGTCTAGACTAGCGGGAGCCACAGATACGCAGTATTTT
CAISESRLAGATDTQYF
>TRBV29-1|.|TRBJ2-1|.
TGCAGCGTTGAAGATAGGGCGGATGGCAATGAGCAGTTCTTC
CSVEDRADGNEQFF
>TRBV12-3/TRBV12-4|.|TRBJ2-1|.
TGTGCCAGCAGGGGGAGCTCCTACAATGAGCAGTTCTTC
CASRGSSYNEQFF
>TRBV14|.|TRBJ1-4|.
TGTGCCAGCAGCCTTCGCGGAACGGCCGGTGAAAAACTGTTTTTT
CASSLRGTAGEKLFF
>TRBV2|.|TRBJ1-5|.
TGTGCCTCAGCAATGGGGGAAGATCAGCCCCAGCATTTT
CASAMGEDQPQHF
>TRBV2|.|TRBJ1-6|.
TGTGCCAGCAGCCTTAATTCACCCCTCCACTTT
CASSLNSPLHF
>TRBV29-1|.|TRBJ2-1|.
TGCAGCGTTGAACGGACAGAATACAATGAGCAGTTCTTC
CSVERTEYNEQFF
>TRBV6-6|.|TRBJ1-2|.
TGTGCCAGCAGTTACTCGGGAGGGGACTATGGCTACACCTTC
CASSYSGGDYGYTF
>TRBV9|.|TRBJ2-5|.
TGTGCCAGCAGCCAAACCTCCCGGGACCAAGAGACCCAGTACTTC
CASSQTSRDQETQYF
>TRBV5-4|.|TRBJ1-4|TRBD1
TGTGCCAGCACCTCAGCCCCACCGGGACAGGGGGGTGAAAAACTGTTTTTT
CASTSAPPGQGGEKLFF
>TRBV2|.|TRBJ1-1|.
TGTGCCAGCAGCTCATCAGTCGGAACCTTTGAAGCTTTCTTT
CASSSSVGTFEAFF
>TRBV11-2|.|TRBJ2-7|.
TGTGCCAGCAGCTTAGATCCGGACGTCACCTACGAGCAGTACTTC
CASSLDPDVTYEQYF
>TRBV19|.|TRBJ2-5|.
TGTGCCAGTAGTAAGCGGGACAAGACCCAAGAGACCCAGTACTTC
CASSKRDKTQETQYF